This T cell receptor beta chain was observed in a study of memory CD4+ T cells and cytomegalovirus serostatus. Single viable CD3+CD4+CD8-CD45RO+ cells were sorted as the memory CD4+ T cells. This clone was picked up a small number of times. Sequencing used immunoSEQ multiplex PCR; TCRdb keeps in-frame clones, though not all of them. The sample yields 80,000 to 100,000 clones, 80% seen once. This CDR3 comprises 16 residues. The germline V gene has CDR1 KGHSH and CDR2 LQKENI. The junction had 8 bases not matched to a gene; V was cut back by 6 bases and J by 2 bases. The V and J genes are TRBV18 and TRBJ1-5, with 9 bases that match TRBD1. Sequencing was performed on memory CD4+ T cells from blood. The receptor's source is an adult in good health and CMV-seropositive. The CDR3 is CASSQRQGEGNQPQHF. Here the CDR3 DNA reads TGTGCCAGCTCCCAACGACAGGGGGAGGGCAATCAGCCCCAGCATTTT.